Listed below are T cell receptor beta chains from one sample, sequenced in a study of control samples from healthy donors and cancer patients. Assay used: immunoSEQ multiplex PCR; TCRdb lists only in-frame clones, some missing. This sample has roughly 86,000 clones; 91% occur once, and the top ten carry about a sixth. What was sequenced was blood. These receptors all come from a man aged 25 to 45 in good health. Each CDR3 is given with its conserved first and last residue. The D gene is left open where the match is weak. Only some rows state a clone size, as once, few, many or a class for expanded clones.

D gene	V gene	J gene	clone size	CDR3 DNA	CDR3 protein
NA	TRBV10-3	TRBJ1-5	NA	TGTGCCACCGGAGGGGCGGCAAATCAGCCCCAGCATTTT	CATGGAANQPQHF
NA	TRBV9	TRBJ2-1	NA	TGTGCCAGCAGCGTAGGTGAGTCGAGACAACAGTACAATGAGCAGTTCTTC	CASSVGESRQQYNEQFF
NA	TRBV5-5	TRBJ2-1	NA	TGTGCCAGCAGCTTGCGACAGGCCACTTCCTACAATGAGCAGTTCTTC	CASSLRQATSYNEQFF
NA	TRBV6-5	TRBJ2-1	NA	TGTGCCAGCAGTTACGGGGACCAGCAGTTCTTC	CASSYGDQQFF
NA	TRBV14	TRBJ1-2	NA	TGTGCCAGCAGCCAAGACAGCAGAGTCTATGGCTACACCTTC	CASSQDSRVYGYTF
TRBD1	TRBV4-1	TRBJ2-7	NA	TGCGCCAGCAGCCCGCATCGTGGACAGGGGGACGGGCAGTACTTC	CASSPHRGQGDGQYF
TRBD1	TRBV5-4	TRBJ1-2	NA	TGTGCCAGCAGGGGACAGACAACTAACTATGGCTACACCTTC	CASRGQTTNYGYTF
NA	TRBV5-7	TRBJ2-6	once	TGTGCCAGCAGCCTATACTCTGGGGCCAACGTCCTGACTTTC	CASSLYSGANVLTF
NA	TRBV28	TRBJ1-4	NA	TGTGCCAGTCTCTGGCGAGAAGGTGAAAAACTGTTTTTT	CASLWREGEKLFF
TRBD2	TRBV9	TRBJ2-1	NA	TGTGCCAGCAGCGGACTAGCGGGAGCCGTCAATGAGCAGTTCTTC	CASSGLAGAVNEQFF
TRBD2	TRBV10-3	TRBJ2-3	NA	TGTGCCATCAGGCAAGCGGGAGAAACAGATACGCAGTATTTT	CAIRQAGETDTQYF
TRBD1	TRBV12-3/TRBV12-4	TRBJ1-4	once	TGTGCCAGTAGCGGACAGGGGTTTGAAAAACTGTTTTTT	CASSGQGFEKLFF
NA	TRBV3-1/TRBV3-2	TRBJ2-7	NA	TGTGCCAGCAGCCACGCGGGGACCTACGAGCAGTACTTC	CASSHAGTYEQYF
NA	TRBV18	TRBJ1-5	NA	TGTGCCAGCTCCCCAGGGCGGGAACAGCCCCAGCATTTT	CASSPGREQPQHF
TRBD1	TRBV30	TRBJ1-2	NA	TGTGCCTGGAGTAGACGTATAGGGGGCGCAGGGCGAGATGGCTACACCTTC	CAWSRRIGGAGRDGYTF
TRBD1	TRBV6-5	TRBJ2-5	NA	TGTGCCAGCAGAGCAAAGTGGGACAGGCAAGAGACCCAGTACTTC	CASRAKWDRQETQYF
NA	TRBV21-1	TRBJ2-1	few	TGTGCCAGCAGCTTCTCAGGACTAGCGGGAGAACTTGAGCAGTTCTTC	CASSFSGLAGELEQFF
NA	TRBV6-6	TRBJ1-5	few	TGTGCCAGCAGTGGTGGAATAACTGAAAGCAATCAGCCCCAGCATTTT	CASSGGITESNQPQHF
TRBD2	TRBV6-2/TRBV6-3	TRBJ2-5	NA	TGTGCCAGCAGCCCCCACACTAGCGGGGTAGAGACCCAGTACTTC	CASSPHTSGVETQYF
NA	TRBV27	TRBJ2-1	NA	TGTGCCAGCAGTTCCGACCTGGATGAGCAGTTCTTC	CASSSDLDEQFF
TRBD2	TRBV24-1	TRBJ2-3	NA	TGTGCCACCAGTGATCCGAGCGGGGGGGGTGCAGATACGCAGTATTTT	CATSDPSGGGADTQYF
NA	TRBV10-2	TRBJ1-1	NA	TGCGCCAGCAGTGTGGGTGGTTACACTGAAGCTTTCTTT	CASSVGGYTEAFF
NA	TRBV4-3	TRBJ2-7	NA	TGCGCCAGCAGCCAAGAACCGGGGGCCTACGAGCAGTACTTC	CASSQEPGAYEQYF
NA	TRBV19	TRBJ2-3	NA	TGTGCCAGTAGTTCAACACGGACATATTTGAGCACAGATACGCAGTATTTT	CASSSTRTYLSTDTQYF
NA	TRBV21-1	TRBJ2-7	once	TGTGCCAGCAGCAACATGGAAGGGACTCATATCGTGGGCTGTGTTCTACTCGAGCAGTACTTC	CASSNMEGTHIVGCVLLEQYF
NA	TRBV7-9	TRBJ1-1	NA	TGTGCCAGCAGCTTAGGCCAGGTGAACACTGAAGCTTTCTTT	CASSLGQVNTEAFF
NA	TRBV19	TRBJ1-1	NA	TGTGCCAGTAGATCGGGACGCTTGAACACTGAAGCTTTCTTT	CASRSGRLNTEAFF
TRBD2	TRBV24-1	TRBJ2-3	NA	TGTGCCACCAGTGACCCGGCGGGGGGCCGGGTAGATACGCAGTATTTT	CATSDPAGGRVDTQYF
NA	TRBV3-1/TRBV3-2	TRBJ2-2	NA	TGTGCCAGCAGCCAAGATATGGGGGCGAAGGCCGGGGAGCTGTTTTTT	CASSQDMGAKAGELFF
TRBD2	TRBV6-1	TRBJ2-1	once	TGTGCCAGCAGTGAATCAGGGACTAGGGAGTTCTTC	CASSESGTREFF
NA	TRBV18	TRBJ2-7	NA	TGTGCCAGCTCACCACAGGGCGGCCGGGGTCGTACCTACGAGCAGTACTTC	CASSPQGGRGRTYEQYF
NA	TRBV15	TRBJ1-1	NA	TGTGCCACCAGCGAGAGTAGGGATGGAGAAGCTTTCTTT	CATSESRDGEAFF
NA	TRBV19	TRBJ1-1	NA	TGTGCCACCCGCTCGATGGGGCCCACTGAAGCTTTCTTT	CATRSMGPTEAFF
NA	TRBV10-1	TRBJ2-1	few	TGCGCCAGCAGTGAGGCACAGGGAAGATCTTACAATGAGCAGTTCTTC	CASSEAQGRSYNEQFF
NA	TRBV7-2	TRBJ2-7	NA	TGTGCCAGCAGCTTAAATCAGGGGTCGTCCTACGAGCAGTACTTC	CASSLNQGSSYEQYF
TRBD1	TRBV11-2	TRBJ2-3	NA	TGTGCCAGCAGTCAACAGGGGGGCGATACGCAGTATTTT	CASSQQGGDTQYF
NA	TRBV2	TRBJ2-1	NA	TGTGCCAGCAGTGAGAAGGGGGGCCGCTTTCGGAATGAGCAGTTCTTC	CASSEKGGRFRNEQFF
TRBD1	TRBV24-1	TRBJ2-5	NA	TGTGCCACCAGTGACCCACAGGGGCTCCAAGAGACCCAGTACTTC	CATSDPQGLQETQYF
NA	TRBV7-3	TRBJ1-5	NA	TGTGCCAGCGCCCCGGGGAACAATCAGCCCCAGCATTTT	CASAPGNNQPQHF
NA	TRBV27	TRBJ1-6	NA	TGTGCCAGCAGTTTCGAGGTTAATTCACCCCTCCACTTT	CASSFEVNSPLHF
TRBD1	TRBV7-2	TRBJ2-1	NA	TGTGCCAGCAGCTTGCCGGGACAGGGGGCCTATGAGCAGTTCTTC	CASSLPGQGAYEQFF
TRBD1	TRBV28	TRBJ1-1	NA	TGTGCCAGCAGTTTATTCTTACAGGGGGCAACGGGCACTGAAGCTTTCTTT	CASSLFLQGATGTEAFF
TRBD1	TRBV2	TRBJ1-6	NA	TGTGCCAGCAGTCAAGACAGGGCTAATTCACCCCTCCACTTT	CASSQDRANSPLHF
NA	TRBV6-5	TRBJ2-1	NA	TGTGCCAGCAGTTACATTCCACTAGTATTCAATGAGCAGTTCTTC	CASSYIPLVFNEQFF
NA	TRBV28	TRBJ2-6	few	TGTGCCAGCACAGGCGACAAAACCAACATTAGGGCCAACGTCCTGACTTTC	CASTGDKTNIRANVLTF
NA	TRBV12-3/TRBV12-4	TRBJ1-6	NA	TGTGCCAGCAGTTTAAACGAATCACCCCTCCACTTT	CASSLNESPLHF
TRBD1	TRBV5-1	TRBJ1-4	once	TGCGCCAGCAGTCTCGGACAGGGTGGCACTAATGAAAAACTGTTTTTT	CASSLGQGGTNEKLFF
NA	TRBV18	TRBJ1-1	NA	TGTGCCAGCTCACCATACCCATCGAGCATGAACACTGAAGCTTTCTTT	CASSPYPSSMNTEAFF
TRBD2	TRBV19	TRBJ2-5	NA	TGTGCCAGTAGTATGAGCGGGAGGGCCTATGAGACCCAGTACTTC	CASSMSGRAYETQYF
TRBD1	TRBV19	TRBJ2-1	NA	TGTGCCAGTAGTATGGAACAGGGGGCGTTGGTTGAGCAGTTCTTC	CASSMEQGALVEQFF
NA	TRBV5-6	TRBJ2-7	once	TGTGCCAGCGCCCCCTCAGGAGCACTCTCCTACGAGCAGTACTTC	CASAPSGALSYEQYF
TRBD2	TRBV5-8	TRBJ2-1	NA	TGTGCCAGCAGCTTACGGTGGGGGGGCTCCTACAATGAGCAGTTCTTC	CASSLRWGGSYNEQFF
TRBD1	TRBV12-5	TRBJ2-7	NA	TGTGCTAGTGGTGGACAGGGGTCTGACGAGCAGTACTTC	CASGGQGSDEQYF
NA	TRBV19	TRBJ2-7	NA	TGTGCCAGTAGTATCTCCGCGCAGGGCAGTTCCTACGAGCAGTACTTC	CASSISAQGSSYEQYF
NA	TRBV2	TRBJ1-5	NA	TGTGCCAGCAGTACGGGGCGAGGTGCCAATCAGCCCCAGCATTTT	CASSTGRGANQPQHF
NA	TRBV11-2	TRBJ1-1	NA	TGTGCCAGCAGCTTAGGCCGAGGGGGGGTGAACACTGAAGCTTTCTTT	CASSLGRGGVNTEAFF
NA	TRBV30	TRBJ1-1	NA	TGTGCCTGGAGGGAGACAGTAGTGAACACTGAAGCTTTCTTT	CAWRETVVNTEAFF
NA	TRBV28	TRBJ1-4	NA	TGTGCCAGCAGTTCACCTAGGGGGGATGAAAAACTGTTTTTT	CASSSPRGDEKLFF
NA	TRBV28	TRBJ2-2	NA	TGTGCCGGACGCCCAGACACTACGAACACCGGGGAGCTGTTTTTT	CAGRPDTTNTGELFF